Listed here is a single TCR beta chain. The germline V and J ends were trimmed by 1 base and 5 bases, with 10 bases remaining between them. This CDR3 is 14 amino acids long. CDR1 is SGHDT and CDR2 is YYEEEE in the germline V gene. Enrollees, about 18 to 89 years old, lived in 24 US areas. This sample is part of a study of blood T cell repertoires in COVID-19. Libraries were prepared by immunoSEQ multiplex PCR; TCRdb keeps only in-frame clonotypes and omits some of them. The sample lists around 180,000 clones, 89% occurring once. This sequence joins TRBV5-6 and TRBJ2-1; TRBD2 is a possible D gene (5 bases). The sequence was collected from a woman aged 40-49 years with acute COVID-19. Sequences were obtained from PBMCs or T cells enriched from blood (not recorded which). CDR3 protein: CASSLMDLNNEQFF. DNA of the CDR3: TGTGCCAGCAGCTTGATGGACTTAAACAATGAGCAGTTCTTC.